Each of the 32 T cell receptor beta chains below was sequenced from the same sample in a study of molecular identifiers for immune sequencing clone quantification (dated by TCRdb to 2016 to 2018). The library was made by PCR. The instrument was a NextSeq 500. TCRdb trimmed public reads at Q25 via fastp, called clones via MiXCR and kept in-frame beta chains. For every CDR3 protein sequence, its rows merge into one entry that carries the most common genes and DNA. The sample data list some 100,000 distinct CDR3 sequences, and around 33% of these were observed just once. Approximately 3.8% of the sample is taken by the ten largest. Specimen: naive CD8+ T cells from blood, with Jurkat cell RNA spiked in. In the paper's terms, the cell subset or site label means: FACS-sorted CD8+CD4-CCR7+CD45RA+ naive T cells. These receptors all stem from a human donor in good health. Some libraries in this study had Jurkat cell RNA spiked in.

There are a few counts of this clonotype. The chain employs TRBV27 and TRBJ2-7; 7 nucleotides align to TRBD1. The CDR3 spans 15 residues. V was clipped by 5 bases and J by 0 bases; unmatched bases: 7. Per germline, CDR1 MNHEY and CDR2 SMNVEV (reference sequence). For the CDR3, the DNA is TGTGCCAGCAGTCTAAACAACAGGGGCTCCTACGAGCAGTACTTC. Its protein is CASSLNNRGSYEQYF.

Details on this clonotype: A clone one base away is much larger, so this may be a read error. The missing conserved phenylalanine or tryptophan at the end of this CDR3 makes a read error likely. No DNA is shown, since the ends of the CDR3 on it are uncertain; the CDR3 is the one TCRdb lists. Here the CDR3 reads CSVEDVDSIRSL. This chain joins TRBV29-1 and TRBJ2-7; the table's D call, TRBD1, has no DNA check behind it. CDR1 is SQVTM and CDR2 is ANQGSEA in the germline V gene. The CDR3 has 12 amino acids, counting both end residues.

This clonotype was picked up a small number of times. This chain joins TRBV10-2 and TRBJ1-5, with 8 bases matching TRBD1. V gave up 3 bases and J gave up 5 bases; unmatched junction bases: 6. CDR1 and CDR2 (germline): WSHSY, SAAADI. The CDR3 covers 15 residues. CDR3 sequence (DNA): TGCGCCAGCAGTGACGGGACAGGTCGTCATCAGCCCCAGCATTTT. Amino acid sequence: CASSDGTGRHQPQHF.

The CDR3 sequence is CASVPGSGTDTQYF. Written as DNA, the CDR3 is TGTGCCAGCGTCCCGGGGTCGGGAACAGATACGCAGTATTTT. This sequence joins TRBV9 and TRBJ2-3; possible D gene TRBD2, 5 bases. Trimming took off 7 bases at V and 3 bases at J, with 15 bases between the two ends. CDR3 length: 14 amino acids. Germline V gene data show CDR1 as SGDLS and CDR2 as YYNGEE.

A few counts support this clonotype. The chain has TRBV4-1 and TRBJ2-5; D may be TRBD1 or TRBD2 (6 bases each). V shed 3 bases and J shed 2 bases, with 10 bases lying between them. In germline, CDR1 is MGHRA, CDR2 YSYEKL. There are 14 residues in the CDR3. The CDR3 bases are TGCGCCAGCAGCCAGGGGGGCTTTCAAGAGACCCAGTACTTC. Amino acid sequence: CASSQGGFQETQYF.

This clonotype is a singleton in its sample. This rearrangement joins TRBV28 to TRBJ2-5; tentative D call: TRBD2 (6 bases). Trimming took 5 bases from V and 3 from J, leaving 10 bases between them. The CDR3 is 13 residues long. Per the germline V gene, CDR1 is MDHEN and CDR2 is SYDVKM. The CDR3 sequence: CASSRRLEETQYF. The DNA of the CDR3 is TGTGCCAGCAGTCGCCGACTAGAAGAGACCCAGTACTTC.

This clonotype appeared a few times. The chain carries TRBV12-3 or TRBV12-4 and TRBJ2-1; TRBD2 aligns across 11 bases. The CDR3 runs to 15 residues. V was clipped by 6 bases and J by 7 bases; unmatched bases: 8. The CDR3 DNA is TGTGCCAGCAGGCTTACTAGCGGGAGCATGAATGAGCAGTTCTTC. Protein: CASRLTSGSMNEQFF.

Only a few counts were recorded for this clonotype. The rearrangement joins TRBV4-3 to TRBJ2-5; D is uncertain. V was clipped by 1 base and J by 4 bases, with 10 bases between them. The CDR3 contains 14 residues. Germline CDR1 reads LGHNA; CDR2 reads YSLEER. Here the CDR3 reads CASSQGLGLETQYF. CDR3 DNA sequence: TGCGCCAGCAGCCAAGGTTTGGGTTTAGAGACCCAGTACTTC.

This clonotype has just a few counts. The chain employs TRBV3-1 and TRBJ1-5; the D is unclear. CDR1 LGHDT and CDR2 YNNKEL come from the germline V gene (reference sequence). Trimming stripped 0 bases from V and 9 bases from J, with 18 bases between. CDR3 size: 16 residues. In DNA form, the CDR3 reads TGTGCCAGCAGCCAAGATCTTGAGGCACCGTTGTGGCCCCAGCATTTT. It translates to CASSQDLEAPLWPQHF.

This clonotype has ten or more counts. In nucleotides, the CDR3 is TGTGCCAGCAGCAGCACCGGGACAGTTTACACTGAAGCTTTCTTT. This translates into CASSSTGTVYTEAFF. The chain joins TRBV5-6 to TRBJ1-1; 7 bases map to TRBD1. CDR3 length: 15 amino acids. After removal of 4 bases from V and 3 bases from J, the junction contained 9 bases not matched to a gene. CDR1 SGHDT and CDR2 YYEEEE come from the germline V gene.

As for this clonotype: One base away lies a much larger clone, so this may be a sequencing read error. The chain carries TRBV12-3 or TRBV12-4 and TRBJ2-7; TRBD2 matches 10 bases. The CDR3 consists of 13 residues. The DNA of the CDR3 is TGTGCCGGCAGTTTAAGTCTAGCGGGAGAGTGTTACTTC. Translation gives CAGSLSLAGECYF.

This clonotype has a handful of counts. The V gene is TRBV20-1, the J gene TRBJ2-2, with a possible D match to TRBD1 (5 bases). V lost 7 bases, J lost 5 bases, and 11 bases lay in between. The CDR3 is made up of 12 amino acids. The germline CDR1 and CDR2 sequences are DFQATT and SNEGSKA (reference sequence). The CDR3 nucleotides are TGCAGTGTTCAAGGGGCGACCGGGGAGCTGTTTTTT. Translation gives CSVQGATGELFF.

J is TRBJ2-1 and V is TRBV5-1; tentative D call: TRBD2 (5 bases). The germline CDR1 and CDR2 sequences are SGHRS and YFSETQ. The CDR3 covers 13 residues. Trimming took 2 bases from V and 6 from J, leaving 9 bases between them. CDR3 protein: CASSFDRGNEQFF. The CDR3 coding sequence is TGCGCCAGCAGCTTCGATCGGGGCAATGAGCAGTTCTTC. Looking up the rest from reference TRBV5-1 and TRBJ2-1 gives the full variable domain: KAGVTQTPRYLIKTRGQQVTLSCSPISGHRSVSWYQQTPGQGLQFLFEYFSETQRNKGNFPGRFSGRQFSNSRSEMNVSTLELGDSALYLCASSFDRGNEQFFGPGTRLTVL.

This clonotype was counted ten times or more. The V and J genes are TRBV7-9 and TRBJ2-5, with 7 bases matching TRBD1. The CDR3 consists of 16 residues. From germline, CDR1 is SEHNR and CDR2 FQNEAQ (reference sequence). V was pared by 2 bases and J by 2 bases, with 8 bases of the junction left unmatched. The CDR3 DNA is TGTGCCAGCAGCTTAACCGGGACAGCCAAACAAGAGACCCAGTACTTC. Translation: CASSLTGTAKQETQYF.

The chain uses TRBV28 and TRBJ2-3; D not certain. The ends were cut back, 1 base at V and 0 bases at J, with 5 bases in the middle. CDR1 is MDHEN and CDR2 is SYDVKM in the germline V gene. The CDR3 is 14 residues long. The CDR3 sequence is CASSLLASTDTQYF. DNA for the CDR3: TGTGCCAGCAGTTTATTGGCTAGCACAGATACGCAGTATTTT.

In the case of this clonotype: One end of the junction is discordant with germline, which a read error may explain. This sequence joins TRBV5-3 and TRBJ2-7; 7 bases are a match to TRBD2. TRBV5-3 is an open reading frame whose function is uncertain. The CDR3 runs 14 residues. The CDR3 spells CASSWAGEAYEQYF. The CDR3 DNA reads as TGTGCCAGCAGCTGGGCGGGGGAAGCCTACGAGCAGTACTTC.

This clonotype was recorded only once. This may arise from a read error, as a much more abundant clone is one base away. The chain is built from TRBV7-6 and TRBJ2-6; unclear D gene. V lost 4 bases and J lost 0, with 7 bases in between. Germline V gives CDR1 SGHVS, CDR2 FNYEAQ. The CDR3 runs 15 residues. The CDR3 is CASSSASSGANVLTF. The CDR3, as DNA: TGTGCCAGCAGCTCCGCCAGCTCTGGGGCCAACGTCCTGACTTTC.

This clonotype was detected only a few times. The chain links TRBV5-6 to TRBJ2-7; D is ambiguous. Deletions cut 1 base from V and 0 bases from J, with 8 bases between. CDR1 SGHDT and CDR2 YYEEEE come from the germline V gene. This CDR3 has 14 residues. CDR3 nucleotides: TGTGCCAGCAGCTTGTGGTACGACTCCTACGAGCAGTACTTC. As protein: CASSLWYDSYEQYF. Together with reference TRBV5-6 and TRBJ2-7, the CDR3 gives the full variable domain: DAGVTQSPTHLIKTRGQQVTLRCSPKSGHDTVSWYQQALGQGPQFIFQYYEEEERQRGNFPDRFSGHQFPNYSSELNVNALLLGDSALYLCASSLWYDSYEQYFGPGTRLTVT.

A few counts support this clonotype. The chain joins TRBV27 to TRBJ2-2; D unresolved. This CDR3 comprises 13 residues. Germline V gene data show CDR1 as MNHEY and CDR2 as SMNVEV (reference sequence). Trimming removed 3 bases from V and 6 bases from J, with 8 bases in between. The CDR3, as DNA: TGTGCCAGCAGTTTTTTTCCAGCCGGGGAGCTGTTTTTT. Protein sequence: CASSFFPAGELFF.

Concerning this clonotype: A single base separates this from a much larger clone, so it may be a read error. The chain carries TRBV28 and TRBJ2-5, with TRBD2 identical over 7 bases. This CDR3 is built from 16 residues. Germline CDR1 MDHEN, CDR2 SYDVKM. Losses at the gene ends were 5 bases for V and 4 bases for J; bases not matched to a gene: 13. As DNA, the CDR3 is TGTGCCAGCAGTCTGGGAACGGGAGGAGCCAGAGAGACCCAGTACTTC. It yields the protein CASSLGTGGARETQYF.

On this clonotype itself: Given a much more abundant clone one base away, this may be a read error. The chain links TRBV27 to TRBJ2-7; 9 bases are shared with TRBD2. This CDR3 has 14 amino acids. The V gene's germline CDR1 is MNHEY and CDR2 SMNVEV (reference sequence). J was trimmed by 6 bases and V by 4 bases; bases with no gene match: 7. CDR3 sequence (DNA): TGTGCCAGCAGTTGGGCTAGCGGGGCCTTCGAGCAGTACTTC. It is translated as CASSWASGAFEQYF.

In its sample, this clonotype was seen many times. This chain uses TRBV6-5 with TRBJ1-1; no definite D call. Germline V gene sequence: CDR1 MNHEY, CDR2 SVGAGI. The CDR3 extends over 13 amino acids. The V end was cut by 2 bases, the J end by 7 bases, with 11 bases between. The CDR3 here is CASSYAGYFEAFF. CDR3 bases: TGTGCCAGCAGTTACGCCGGATATTTTGAAGCTTTCTTT.

The chain combines TRBV28 with TRBJ2-7; the D is unclear. The CDR3 covers 15 residues. Trimming pared 6 bases from V and 0 bases from J, leaving 15 bases between. In germline, CDR1 is MDHEN, CDR2 SYDVKM. As DNA, the CDR3 is TGTGCCAGCAGCACCATACTCCGGGTCTCCTACGAGCAGTACTTC. Translated: CASSTILRVSYEQYF. Full variable domain (rest looked up from reference TRBV28 and TRBJ2-7): DVKVTQSSRYLVKRTGEKVFLECVQDMDHENMFWYRQDPGLGLRLIYFSYDVKMKEKGDIPEGYSVSREKKERFSLILESASTNQTSMYLCASSTILRVSYEQYFGPGTRLTVT.

This chain uses TRBV27 with TRBJ1-1; TRBD1 matches at 7 bases. The CDR3 has 15 residues. The V gene's germline CDR1 is MNHEY and CDR2 SMNVEV (reference sequence). V shed 5 bases, J shed 3 bases, and the junction held 9 bases outside the gene matches. CDR3 region: CASSITGDGYTEAFF. The CDR3 DNA reads TGTGCCAGCAGTATAACAGGGGACGGGTACACTGAAGCTTTCTTT.

The V and J genes are TRBV4-1 and TRBJ2-1; maybe TRBD2 (7 bases). The CDR3 sequence is 16 residues long. Germline V gene data show CDR1 as MGHRA and CDR2 as YSYEKL. The V and J ends lost 4 bases and 6 bases respectively, with 19 bases between them. CDR3 sequence: CASSPGGRGGSNEQFF. The DNA for the CDR3 is TGCGCCAGCAGCCCGGGGGGCCGAGGCGGATCCAATGAGCAGTTCTTC.

Note on this clonotype: A read error may explain this, as a much larger clone is one base away. This chain links TRBV28 with TRBJ1-2; TRBD1 matches at 7 bases. Germline assignment: CDR1 MDHEN and CDR2 SYDVKM. CDR3 length: 14 amino acids. V gave up 7 bases and J gave up 3 bases; unmatched junction bases: 8. The CDR3 loop reads CASTGTAFYYGYTF. In DNA, the CDR3 is TGTGCCAGCACCGGGACAGCCTTCTACTATGGCTACACCTTC.

This clonotype was picked up a small number of times. The V and J genes are TRBV12-3 or TRBV12-4 and TRBJ1-2; possibly TRBD1 for D (6 bases). Trimming stripped 3 bases from V and 3 bases from J, with 14 bases between. The CDR3 is 15 residues long. CDR3 loop: CASSLVQGLDYGYTF. CDR3 sequence (DNA): TGTGCCAGCAGTTTGGTCCAGGGGCTGGACTATGGCTACACCTTC.

This clonotype has at least ten counts. The chain combines TRBV27 with TRBJ1-2, with D possibly matching TRBD1 (5 bases). Germline V lookup: CDR1 MNHEY, CDR2 SMNVEV (reference sequence). Between the trimmed V and J ends, which lost 8 bases and 3 bases, there was a span of 13 bases. The CDR3 is 13 residues long. The CDR3 loop reads CASRDFSDYGYTF. In DNA form, the CDR3 reads TGTGCCAGCCGGGACTTTAGCGACTATGGCTACACCTTC.

V usage is TRBV27 and J usage is TRBJ2-1; 15 nucleotides line up with TRBD2. Trimming took 6 bases from V and 4 from J; bases not matched to a gene: 10. Per germline, CDR1 MNHEY and CDR2 SMNVEV (reference sequence). This CDR3 region has 18 residues. The CDR3 DNA reads TGTGCCAGCAGCCAAGGACTAGCGGGAGGGCCGTCGTACAATGAGCAGTTCTTC. It specifies CASSQGLAGGPSYNEQFF.

Remarks on this clonotype: A read error may be the cause here, since a much bigger clone is one base away. Here the CDR3 DNA reads TGTGCCAGCAGTAGCCCGATGGCGGGAGTAACTTGGGAGCAGTACTTC. This codes for CASSSPMAGVTWEQYF. The chain employs TRBV6-5 and TRBJ2-7, with 7 bases lining up with TRBD2. The CDR3 runs 16 residues. Germline CDR1 and CDR2: MNHEY and SVGAGI. The V gene end was trimmed by 5 bases and the J gene end by 7 bases; junction bases not matched to a gene: 17.

This clonotype has a count of ten or more. The CDR3 region has the DNA TGTGCCAGCTCATTAATGGCCCCCTCTGGAAACACCATATATTTT. Amino acid sequence: CASSLMAPSGNTIYF. V usage is TRBV2 and J usage is TRBJ1-3; D not resolved. Germline V gene lookup returns CDR1 SNHLY and CDR2 FYNNEI. There are 15 residues in the CDR3. The V and J ends lost 8 bases and 0 bases respectively, with 14 bases between them.

This clonotype appeared a few times. The chain links TRBV6-2 or TRBV6-3 to TRBJ1-5; D remains unclear. The CDR3 consists of 14 residues. Between the trimmed V and J ends, which lost 1 base and 0 bases, there was a span of 4 bases. Looked up from germline, CDR1 is MNHEY and CDR2 is SVGEGT. The CDR3 DNA sequence: TGTGCCAGCAGTTACTGGAATAGCAATCAGCCCCAGCATTTT. Protein sequence: CASSYWNSNQPQHF.